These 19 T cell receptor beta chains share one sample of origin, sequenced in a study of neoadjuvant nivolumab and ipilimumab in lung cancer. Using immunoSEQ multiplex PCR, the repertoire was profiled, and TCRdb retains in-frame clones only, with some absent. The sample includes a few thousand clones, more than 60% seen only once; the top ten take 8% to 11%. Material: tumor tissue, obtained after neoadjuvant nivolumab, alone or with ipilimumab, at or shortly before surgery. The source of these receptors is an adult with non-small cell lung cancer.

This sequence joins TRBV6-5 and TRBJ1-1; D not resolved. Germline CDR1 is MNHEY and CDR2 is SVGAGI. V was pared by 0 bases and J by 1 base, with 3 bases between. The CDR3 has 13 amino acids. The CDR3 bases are TGTGCCAGCAGTTACTCCTGGAACACTGAAGCTTTCTTT. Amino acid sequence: CASSYSWNTEAFF.

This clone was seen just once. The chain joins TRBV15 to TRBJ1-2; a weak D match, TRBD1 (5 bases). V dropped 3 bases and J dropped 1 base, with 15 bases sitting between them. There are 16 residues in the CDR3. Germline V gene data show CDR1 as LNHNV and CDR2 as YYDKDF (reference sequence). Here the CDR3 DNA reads TGTGCCACCAGCAGGGGGGGTGTAGGGCATAACTATGGCTACACCTTC. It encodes CATSRGGVGHNYGYTF.

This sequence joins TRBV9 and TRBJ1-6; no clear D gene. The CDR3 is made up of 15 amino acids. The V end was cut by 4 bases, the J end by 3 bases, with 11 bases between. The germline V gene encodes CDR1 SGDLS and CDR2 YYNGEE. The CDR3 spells CASSMAQSYNSPLHF. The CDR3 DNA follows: TGTGCCAGCAGCATGGCACAGAGCTATAATTCACCCCTCCACTTT.

CDR3 in DNA: TGCGCCAGCAGCCGCGAGCCGGGGGGGCCTGAAGAGACCCAGTACTTC. Encoded protein: CASSREPGGPEETQYF. The V and J genes are TRBV5-1 and TRBJ2-5; 8 positions agree with TRBD2. The trim removed 4 bases at V and 3 bases at J, leaving 11 bases unmatched. CDR3 length: 16 residues. CDR1 and CDR2 (germline): SGHRS, YFSETQ.

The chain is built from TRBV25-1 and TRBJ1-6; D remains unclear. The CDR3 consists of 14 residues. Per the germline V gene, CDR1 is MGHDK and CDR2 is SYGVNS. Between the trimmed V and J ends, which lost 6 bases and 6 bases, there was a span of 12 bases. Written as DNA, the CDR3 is TGTGCCAGCAGAATGGGTACCGCTAATTCACCCCTCCACTTT. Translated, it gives CASRMGTANSPLHF.

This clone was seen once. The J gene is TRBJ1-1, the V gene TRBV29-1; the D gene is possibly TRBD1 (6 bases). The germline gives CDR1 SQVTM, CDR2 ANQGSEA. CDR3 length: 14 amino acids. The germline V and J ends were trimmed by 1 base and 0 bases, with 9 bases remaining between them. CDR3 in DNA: TGCAGCGTTGAAGGCCAGGGGTTGAACACTGAAGCTTTCTTT. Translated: CSVEGQGLNTEAFF.

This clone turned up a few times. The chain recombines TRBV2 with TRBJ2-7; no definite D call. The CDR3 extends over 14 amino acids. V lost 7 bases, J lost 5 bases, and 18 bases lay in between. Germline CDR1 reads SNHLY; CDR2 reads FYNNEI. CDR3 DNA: TGTGCCAGCAAACGGGCAGTTGGATGGGACGAGCAGTACTTC. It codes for CASKRAVGWDEQYF.

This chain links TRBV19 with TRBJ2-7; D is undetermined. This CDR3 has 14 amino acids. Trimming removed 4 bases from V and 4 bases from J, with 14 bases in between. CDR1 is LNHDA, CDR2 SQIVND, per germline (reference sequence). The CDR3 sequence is CASSSTTAGYEQYF. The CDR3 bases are TGTGCCAGTAGTAGTACAACCGCCGGGTACGAGCAGTACTTC.

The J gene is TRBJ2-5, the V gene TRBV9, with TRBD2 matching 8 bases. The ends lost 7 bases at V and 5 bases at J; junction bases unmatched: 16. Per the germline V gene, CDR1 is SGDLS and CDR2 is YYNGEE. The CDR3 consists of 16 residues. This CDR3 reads CASALMRSGGQETQYF. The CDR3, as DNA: TGTGCCAGCGCCCTGATGAGGAGCGGGGGTCAGGAGACCCAGTACTTC. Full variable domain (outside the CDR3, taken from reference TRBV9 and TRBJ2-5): DSGVTQTPKHLITATGQRVTLRCSPRSGDLSVYWYQQSLDQGLQFLIQYYNGEERAKGNILERFSAQQFPDLHSELNLSSLELGDSALYFCASALMRSGGQETQYFGPGTRLLVL.

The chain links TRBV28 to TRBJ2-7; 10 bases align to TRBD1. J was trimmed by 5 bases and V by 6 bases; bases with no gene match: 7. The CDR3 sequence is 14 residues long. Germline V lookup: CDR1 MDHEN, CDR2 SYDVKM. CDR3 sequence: CASSRTGGHHEQYF. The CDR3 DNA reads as TGTGCCAGCAGCCGGACAGGGGGTCATCACGAGCAGTACTTC.

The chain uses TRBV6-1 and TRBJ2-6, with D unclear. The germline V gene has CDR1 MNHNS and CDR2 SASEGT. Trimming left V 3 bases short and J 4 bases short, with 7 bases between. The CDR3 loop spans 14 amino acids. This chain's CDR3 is CASSDGPGANVLTF. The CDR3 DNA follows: TGTGCCAGCAGTGACGGACCCGGGGCCAACGTCCTGACTTTC.

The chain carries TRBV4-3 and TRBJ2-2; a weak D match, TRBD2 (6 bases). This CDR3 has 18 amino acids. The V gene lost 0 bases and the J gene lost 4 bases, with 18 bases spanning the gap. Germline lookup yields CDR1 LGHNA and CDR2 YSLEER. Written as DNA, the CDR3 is TGCGCCAGCAGCCAAGATCGGACGCGGGGAGCGCCCACCGGGGAGCTGTTTTTT. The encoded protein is CASSQDRTRGAPTGELFF.

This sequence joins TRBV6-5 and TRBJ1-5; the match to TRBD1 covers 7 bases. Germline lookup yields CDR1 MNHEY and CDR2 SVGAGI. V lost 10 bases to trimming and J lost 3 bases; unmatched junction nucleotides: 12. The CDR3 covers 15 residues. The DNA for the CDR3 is TGTGCCACACGTGAAGACAGGGTGGCCAATCAGCCCCAGCATTTT. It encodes CATREDRVANQPQHF.

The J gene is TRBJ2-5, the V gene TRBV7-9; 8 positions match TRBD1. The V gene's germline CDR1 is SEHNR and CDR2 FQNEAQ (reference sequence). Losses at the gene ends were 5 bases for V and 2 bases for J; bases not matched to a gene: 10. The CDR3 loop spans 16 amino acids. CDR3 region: CASSPETGVKQETQYF. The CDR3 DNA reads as TGTGCCAGCAGCCCGGAGACAGGGGTCAAACAAGAGACCCAGTACTTC. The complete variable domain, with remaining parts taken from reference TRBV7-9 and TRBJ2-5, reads DTGVSQNPRHKITKRGQNVTFRCDPISEHNRLYWYRQTLGQGPEFLTYFQNEAQLEKSRLLSDRFSAERPKGSFSTLEIQRTEQGDSAMYLCASSPETGVKQETQYFGPGTRLLVL.

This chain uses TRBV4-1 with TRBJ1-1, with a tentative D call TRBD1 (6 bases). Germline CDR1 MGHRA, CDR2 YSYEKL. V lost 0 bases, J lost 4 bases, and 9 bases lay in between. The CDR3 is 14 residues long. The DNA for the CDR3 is TGCGCCAGCAGCCAAGAGCTAGGGGGCACTGAAGCTTTCTTT. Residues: CASSQELGGTEAFF.

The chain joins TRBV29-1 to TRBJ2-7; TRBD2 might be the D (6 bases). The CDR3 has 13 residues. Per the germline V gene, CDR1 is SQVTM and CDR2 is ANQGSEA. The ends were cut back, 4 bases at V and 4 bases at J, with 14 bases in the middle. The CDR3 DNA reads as TGCAGCGTTGTCACTAGCACCGGATACGAGCAGTACTTC. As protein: CSVVTSTGYEQYF.

CDR3 nucleotides: TGTGCCAGCAGCTTAGGAGGGGGACGAGGCTCTGGGGCCAACGTCCTGACTTTC. It codes for CASSLGGGRGSGANVLTF. The rearrangement links TRBV11-2 to TRBJ2-6, with TRBD1 as a possible D gene (6 bases). The CDR3 extends over 18 amino acids. Per germline, CDR1 SGHAT and CDR2 FQNNGV. V was shortened by 1 base and J by 0 bases, with 13 bases between the two germline ends.

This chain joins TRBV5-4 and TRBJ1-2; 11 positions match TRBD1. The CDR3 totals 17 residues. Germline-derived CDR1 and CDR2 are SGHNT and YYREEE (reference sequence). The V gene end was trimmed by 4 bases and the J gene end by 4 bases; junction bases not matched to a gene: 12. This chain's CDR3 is CASSPGQGASPLYGYTF. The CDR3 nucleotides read TGTGCCAGCAGCCCAGGACAGGGGGCCTCCCCGCTCTATGGCTACACCTTC. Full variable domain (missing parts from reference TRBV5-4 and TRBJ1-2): ETGVTQSPTHLIKTRGQQVTLRCSSQSGHNTVSWYQQALGQGPQFIFQYYREEENGRGNFPPRFSGLQFPNYSSELNVNALELDDSALYLCASSPGQGASPLYGYTFGSGTRLTVV.

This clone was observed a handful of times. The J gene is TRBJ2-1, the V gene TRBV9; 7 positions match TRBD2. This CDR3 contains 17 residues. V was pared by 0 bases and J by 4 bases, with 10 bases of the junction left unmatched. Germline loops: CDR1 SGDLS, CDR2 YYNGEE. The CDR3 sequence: CASSVESRAGLYNEQFF. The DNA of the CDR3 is TGTGCCAGCAGCGTAGAAAGTAGAGCGGGGTTATACAATGAGCAGTTCTTC. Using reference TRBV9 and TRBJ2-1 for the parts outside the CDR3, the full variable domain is DSGVTQTPKHLITATGQRVTLRCSPRSGDLSVYWYQQSLDQGLQFLIQYYNGEERAKGNILERFSAQQFPDLHSELNLSSLELGDSALYFCASSVESRAGLYNEQFFGPGTRLTVL.